The sequence of this T cell receptor beta chain was determined in a study of control samples from healthy donors and cancer patients. TCRdb's table, derived via immunoSEQ multiplex PCR, lists solely in-frame clones and lacks some. This sample carries 200,000 or so clones, around 94% of them seen once, and the ten largest clones take around 1.5%. The sequenced material came from blood. This TCR derives from a man aged 45-65 years in good health.

CDR3 DNA: TGTGCCAGCAGCTTGGCTTTCACAGGGGGGCGAACCGGGGAGCTGTTTTTT. Translating gives CASSLAFTGGRTGELFF. The rearrangement joins TRBV5-6 to TRBJ2-2; 8 nucleotides align to TRBD1. Germline CDR1 and CDR2: SGHDT and YYEEEE. The CDR3 is 17 amino acids. V was pared by 0 bases and J by 5 bases, with 9 bases of the junction left unmatched. Using reference TRBV5-6 and TRBJ2-2 for the parts outside the CDR3, the full variable domain is DAGVTQSPTHLIKTRGQQVTLRCSPKSGHDTVSWYQQALGQGPQFIFQYYEEEERQRGNFPDRFSGHQFPNYSSELNVNALLLGDSALYLCASSLAFTGGRTGELFFGEGSRLTVL.